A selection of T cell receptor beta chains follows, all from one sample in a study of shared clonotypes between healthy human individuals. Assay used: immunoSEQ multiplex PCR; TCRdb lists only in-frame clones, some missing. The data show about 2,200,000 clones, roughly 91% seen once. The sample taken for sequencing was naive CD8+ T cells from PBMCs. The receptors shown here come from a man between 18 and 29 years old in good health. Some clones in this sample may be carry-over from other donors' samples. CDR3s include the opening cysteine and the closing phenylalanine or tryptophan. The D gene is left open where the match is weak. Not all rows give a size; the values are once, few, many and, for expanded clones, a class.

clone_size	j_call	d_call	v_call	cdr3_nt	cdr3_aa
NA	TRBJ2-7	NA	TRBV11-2	TGTGCCAGCAGCTTAGATGCAGGGGGGAGCTCCTACGAGCAGTACTTC	CASSLDAGGSSYEQYF
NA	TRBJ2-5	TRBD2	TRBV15	TGTGCCACCAGCCCCCTGGGTGGGGGGGTAGAGACCCAGTACTTC	CATSPLGGGVETQYF
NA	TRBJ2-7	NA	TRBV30	TGTGCCTGGAGTGTGGATGGAACAGGCTATGGGTACGAGCAGTACTTC	CAWSVDGTGYGYEQYF
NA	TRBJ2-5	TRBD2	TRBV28	TGTGCCAGCAGTTTGGGACTAGCGAGAGAAGGGTGGCAAGAGACCCAGTACTTC	CASSLGLAREGWQETQYF
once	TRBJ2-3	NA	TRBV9	TGTGCCAGCAGCGAGGGGCGCTTCACCGCTACAGATACGCAGTATTTT	CASSEGRFTATDTQYF
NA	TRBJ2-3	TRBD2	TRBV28	TGTGCCAGCAGAGGACTAGCGGAGAGCACAGATACGCAGTATTTT	CASRGLAESTDTQYF
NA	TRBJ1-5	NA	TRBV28	TGTGCCACCTCGAGTGGGGGTCAGCCCCAGCATTTT	CATSSGGQPQHF
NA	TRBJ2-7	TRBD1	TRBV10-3	TGTGCCATCAGCCCTCCGGGACAGGGGTACTACGAGCAGTACTTC	CAISPPGQGYYEQYF
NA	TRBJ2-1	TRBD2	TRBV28	TGTGCCAGCAGTCCCGGGACTAGCGCCCACAATGAGCAGTTCTTC	CASSPGTSAHNEQFF
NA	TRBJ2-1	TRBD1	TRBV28	TGTGCCAGCACGCTCACTAGGCGACAGGGGGTCGAGGAGTTCTTC	CASTLTRRQGVEEFF
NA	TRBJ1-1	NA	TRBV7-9	TGTGCCAGCAGCACCACCCCCGGACAGAAACTCACTGAAGCTTTCTTT	CASSTTPGQKLTEAFF
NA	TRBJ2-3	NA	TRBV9	TGTGCCAGCAGCGTAGCGGCAGGGCCAGATACGCAGTATTTT	CASSVAAGPDTQYF
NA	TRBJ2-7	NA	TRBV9	TGTGCCAGCAGCACAGGAAGGGGAGCCTCCTCCCACGAGCAGTACTTC	CASSTGRGASSHEQYF
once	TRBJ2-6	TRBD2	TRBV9	TGTGCCAGCAGCGTAGTGGGGGAGGGTTTGGCCAACGTCCTGACTTTC	CASSVVGEGLANVLTF
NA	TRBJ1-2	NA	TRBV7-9	TGTGCCAGCAGCTCCCAGGGGCAGGACTATACGGATGGCTACACCTTC	CASSSQGQDYTDGYTF
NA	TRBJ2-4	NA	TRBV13	TGTGCCAGCAGCCGAAAATCAGTAGCCAAAAACATTCAGTACTTC	CASSRKSVAKNIQYF
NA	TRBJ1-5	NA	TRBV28	TGTGCCAGCAGTTTAACTGGAACCAATCAGCCCCAGCATTTT	CASSLTGTNQPQHF
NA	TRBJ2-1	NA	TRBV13	TGTGCCAGCAGCTTCCGGGAGCAGTTCTTC	CASSFREQFF
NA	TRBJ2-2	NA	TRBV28	TGTGCCAGCAGTTTAGAGAACGGGGAGCTGTTTTTT	CASSLENGELFF
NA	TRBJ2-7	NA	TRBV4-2	TGTGCCAGCAGCCCGGGACTCGTCTCCTACGAGCAGTACTTC	CASSPGLVSYEQYF
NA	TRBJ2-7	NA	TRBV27	TGTGCCAGCAGCCATGGGTTCACCTACGAGCAGTACTTC	CASSHGFTYEQYF
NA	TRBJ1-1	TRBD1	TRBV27	TGTGCCAGCAAGTTGGGACAGGGGTTTACTGAAGCTTTCTTT	CASKLGQGFTEAFF
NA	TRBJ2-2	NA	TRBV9	TGTGCCAGCAGCGCAACCATGGGCGGGGAGCTGTTTTTT	CASSATMGGELFF
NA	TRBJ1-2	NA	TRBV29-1	TGCAGCGTTTCACCGGGTCCTCCATATGGCTACACCTTC	CSVSPGPPYGYTF
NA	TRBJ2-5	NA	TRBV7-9	TGTGCCAGCAGCCCGGGGGCCTCGGAGACCCAGTACTTC	CASSPGASETQYF
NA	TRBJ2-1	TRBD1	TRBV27	TGTGCCAGCAGTTTATCCAGGGACAGGGTTGTGCGCTACAATGAGCAGTTCTTC	CASSLSRDRVVRYNEQFF
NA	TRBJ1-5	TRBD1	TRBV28	TGTGCCAGCAGTTTCGGGACAGGGGATCTTCGGCAGCCCCAGCATTTT	CASSFGTGDLRQPQHF
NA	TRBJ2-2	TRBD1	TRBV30	TGTGCCTGGAGTGCACCTGGGACAGTTCCCGGGGAGCTGTTTTTT	CAWSAPGTVPGELFF
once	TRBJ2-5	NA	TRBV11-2	TGTGCCAGCACCCAGAGCCGTGCACCCCAAGAGACCCAGTACTTC	CASTQSRAPQETQYF
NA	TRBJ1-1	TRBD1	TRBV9	TGTGCCAGCAGCGGCCGACAGGGCGCTGAAGCTTTCTTT	CASSGRQGAEAFF
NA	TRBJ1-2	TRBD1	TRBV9	TGTGCCAGCAGCGCTACAGGGGGCCCTCCATCTAACTATGGCTACACCTTC	CASSATGGPPSNYGYTF
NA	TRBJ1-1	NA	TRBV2	TGTGCCAGCAGTGAAGATTTCTTT	CASSEDFF
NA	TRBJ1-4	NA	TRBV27	TGTGCCAGCAGTCCATGGGGGGATGAAAAACTGTTTTTT	CASSPWGDEKLFF
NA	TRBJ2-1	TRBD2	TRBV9	TGTGCCAGCAGCGTAGGCGCTAGCGGGGAATACAATGAGCAGTTCTTC	CASSVGASGEYNEQFF
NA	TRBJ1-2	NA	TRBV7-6	TGTGCCAGCAGCTTAGCGCCGGGGGCTGGGGACTATGGCTACACCTTC	CASSLAPGAGDYGYTF
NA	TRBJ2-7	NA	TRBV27	TGTGCCAGCAGCCCTTCAGCCAGGGGATGGGGCTTCTACGAGCAGTACTTC	CASSPSARGWGFYEQYF
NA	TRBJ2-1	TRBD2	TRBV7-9	TGTGCCAGCAGCTCCCTACCGCGGGAGGACTATGAGCAGTTCTTC	CASSSLPREDYEQFF
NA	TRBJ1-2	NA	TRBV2	TGTGCCAGCACCAGAACAGGAAACTACACCTTC	CASTRTGNYTF
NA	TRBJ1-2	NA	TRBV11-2	TGTGCCAGCAGCTTAGTAGTGCGACACTTCTATGGCTACACCTTC	CASSLVVRHFYGYTF
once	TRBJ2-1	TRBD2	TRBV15	TGTGCCACCAGCAGAGAACCGGGACTAGCGGGAGAGAGCTCCTACAATGAGCAGTTCTTC	CATSREPGLAGESSYNEQFF
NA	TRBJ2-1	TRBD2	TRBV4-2	TGTGCCAGCAGCCAAGATCTGACTAGCGGGTTCAATGAGCAGTTCTTC	CASSQDLTSGFNEQFF
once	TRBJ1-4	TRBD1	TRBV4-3	TGCGCCAGCAGCCAAGAGGGGACAGGGTTGTTTTTT	CASSQEGTGLFF
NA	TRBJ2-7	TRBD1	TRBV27	TGTGCCAGCAGTCCAGCCGGGACAGGGTCCTACGAGCAGTACTTC	CASSPAGTGSYEQYF
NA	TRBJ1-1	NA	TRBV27	TGTGCCAGCAGTTTAAGGGGCAGGGAGTTCACTGAAGCTTTCTTT	CASSLRGREFTEAFF
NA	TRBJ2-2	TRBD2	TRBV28	TGTGCCAGCAGTTCCCCCCGACTAGCGGGAGAATCGGCCGGGGAGCTGTTTTTT	CASSSPRLAGESAGELFF